A selection of T cell receptor beta chains follows, all from one sample in a study of beta chain features in type 1 diabetes. Clones were read by immunoSEQ multiplex PCR, and TCRdb kept only the in-frame ones, dropping some. In the table there are approximately 300,000 clones, approximately 11% of which are singletons. Sample: naive CD4+ T cells from blood. The source is a woman between 25 and 40 years old in good health. Each CDR3 is given with its conserved first and last residue. The D gene is left open where the match is weak. Clone size is shown for a subset of rows, as once, few, many or a class of expanded clone.

V gene	J gene	clone size	D gene	CDR3 length	CDR3 protein	CDR3 DNA
TRBV6-6	TRBJ1-3	few	NA	12	CASKSRGNTIYF	TGTGCCAGCAAGAGTCGGGGAAACACCATATATTTT
TRBV29-1	TRBJ2-5	NA	TRBD2	14	CSVDGGSGQETQYF	TGCAGCGTTGACGGCGGGAGCGGCCAAGAGACCCAGTACTTC
TRBV15	TRBJ2-1	NA	NA	15	CATSRDGSEYNEQFF	TGTGCCACCAGCAGAGATGGTAGCGAGTACAATGAGCAGTTCTTC
TRBV5-4	TRBJ2-6	NA	NA	17	CASSLDPTPSGANVLTF	TGTGCCAGCAGCTTGGATCCTACGCCCTCTGGGGCCAACGTCCTGACTTTC
TRBV5-4	TRBJ2-7	few	TRBD1	18	CASSLAGTGGAKLYEQYF	TGTGCCAGCAGCTTGGCCGGGACAGGGGGCGCTAAGCTCTACGAGCAGTACTTC
TRBV29-1	TRBJ2-7	NA	TRBD1	13	CSVQGADLYEQYF	TGCAGCGTGCAGGGGGCGGATCTGTACGAGCAGTACTTC
TRBV7-2	TRBJ2-7	few	TRBD1	13	CASSPDRAYEQYF	TGTGCCAGCAGCCCCGACAGGGCGTACGAGCAGTACTTC
TRBV6-6	TRBJ2-3	NA	TRBD2	15	CAIGTSGDNTDTQYF	TGTGCCATAGGGACTAGCGGGGATAACACAGATACGCAGTATTTT
TRBV30	TRBJ2-3	NA	NA	14	CAWTRSGRTDTQYF	TGTGCCTGGACTCGAAGCGGACGAACAGATACGCAGTATTTT
TRBV28	TRBJ2-6	few	NA	17	CASSFVDRSSGANVLTF	TGTGCCAGCAGTTTCGTCGACAGGTCCTCTGGGGCCAACGTCCTGACTTTC
TRBV27	TRBJ2-1	few	TRBD2	16	CASKPPPGLANNEQFF	TGTGCCAGCAAGCCCCCGCCGGGACTAGCAAACAATGAGCAGTTCTTC
TRBV7-3	TRBJ2-1	few	NA	15	CASSEGGNSYNEQFF	TGTGCCAGCAGCGAAGGAGGGAACTCCTACAATGAGCAGTTCTTC
TRBV6-1	TRBJ1-2	NA	TRBD1	16	CASSEAGTGGSYGYTF	TGTGCCAGCAGTGAAGCAGGGACAGGGGGATCTTATGGCTACACCTTC
TRBV5-4	TRBJ2-4	few	TRBD1	15	CASSLDQGAWDIQYF	TGTGCCAGCAGCTTGGACCAGGGGGCTTGGGACATTCAGTACTTC
TRBV6-5	TRBJ2-1	few	NA	14	CASIDAWQGNEQFF	TGTGCCAGCATCGACGCCTGGCAGGGCAATGAGCAGTTCTTC
TRBV4-3	TRBJ2-7	few	NA	15	CASSQDLGTHYEQYF	TGCGCCAGCAGCCAAGATTTGGGGACTCATTACGAGCAGTACTTC
TRBV27	TRBJ2-3	NA	TRBD2	16	CASSPYSGRASDTQYF	TGTGCCAGCAGTCCGTATAGCGGGAGGGCCTCAGATACGCAGTATTTT
TRBV21-1	TRBJ2-5	few	NA	14	CASSSTSGSETQYF	TGTGCCAGCAGCTCCACTAGCGGGAGTGAGACCCAGTACTTC
TRBV7-2	TRBJ2-5	few	TRBD1	14	CASSGQGWGETQYF	TGTGCCAGCAGCGGACAGGGGTGGGGAGAGACCCAGTACTTC
TRBV6-5	TRBJ2-7	NA	TRBD2	15	CASSSTSGFSYEQYF	TGTGCCAGCAGCAGTACTAGCGGTTTCTCCTACGAGCAGTACTTC
TRBV30	TRBJ2-7	NA	TRBD2	16	CAWTPWLAVNSYEQYF	TGTGCCTGGACCCCGTGGCTAGCGGTTAACTCCTACGAGCAGTACTTC
TRBV5-1	TRBJ2-5	few	NA	15	CASSLSAGNEETQYF	TGCGCCAGCAGCTTGTCTGCAGGGAATGAAGAGACCCAGTACTTC
TRBV7-9	TRBJ1-3	few	NA	15	CASSGPGLSGNTIYF	TGTGCCAGCAGCGGACCGGGACTCTCTGGAAACACCATATATTTT
TRBV18	TRBJ2-1	few	NA	17	CASSPPSLSGSYNEQFF	TGTGCCAGCTCACCCCCGAGTTTGAGCGGGTCCTACAATGAGCAGTTCTTC
TRBV4-3	TRBJ2-5	few	TRBD2	18	CASSQDVVGLESLETQYF	TGCGCCAGCAGCCAAGATGTAGTAGGACTAGAGTCATTAGAGACCCAGTACTTC
TRBV6-1	TRBJ2-5	NA	NA	14	CASAVSRGAETQYF	TGTGCCAGCGCGGTTTCCAGGGGAGCGGAGACCCAGTACTTC
TRBV6-5	TRBJ2-1	NA	NA	15	CASSATGLSIREQFF	TGTGCCAGCAGCGCTACAGGGCTCTCGATACGAGAGCAGTTCTTC